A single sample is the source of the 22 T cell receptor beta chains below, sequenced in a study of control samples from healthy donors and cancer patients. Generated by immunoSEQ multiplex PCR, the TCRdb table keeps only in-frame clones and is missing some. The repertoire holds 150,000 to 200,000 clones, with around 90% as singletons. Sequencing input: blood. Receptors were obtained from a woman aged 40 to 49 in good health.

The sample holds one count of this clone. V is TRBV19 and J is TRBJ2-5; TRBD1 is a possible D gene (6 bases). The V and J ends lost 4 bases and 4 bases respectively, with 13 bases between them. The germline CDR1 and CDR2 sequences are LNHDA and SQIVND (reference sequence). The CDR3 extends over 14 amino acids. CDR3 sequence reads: CASSSYRAGETQYF. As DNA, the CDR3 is TGTGCCAGTAGTAGTTACAGGGCCGGAGAGACCCAGTACTTC.

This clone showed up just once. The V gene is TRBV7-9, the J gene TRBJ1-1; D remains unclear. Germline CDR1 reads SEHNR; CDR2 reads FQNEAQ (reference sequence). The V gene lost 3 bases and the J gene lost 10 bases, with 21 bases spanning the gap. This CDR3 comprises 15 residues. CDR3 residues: CASSLGAYHASGAFF. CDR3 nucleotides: TGTGCCAGCAGCTTGGGCGCGTACCACGCCAGCGGAGCTTTCTTT.

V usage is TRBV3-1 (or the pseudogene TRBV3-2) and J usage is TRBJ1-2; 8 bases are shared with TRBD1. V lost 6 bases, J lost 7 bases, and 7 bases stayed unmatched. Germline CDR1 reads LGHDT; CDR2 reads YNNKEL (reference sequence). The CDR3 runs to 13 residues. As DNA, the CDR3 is TGTGCCAGCAGTCCTGGACAGGGCTCTGGCTACACCTTC. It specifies CASSPGQGSGYTF.

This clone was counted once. In DNA form, the CDR3 reads TGTGCCAGCGGGGGCAGTCTAAGAGGTGAGCAGTTCTTC. It is translated as CASGGSLRGEQFF. V and J are TRBV14 and TRBJ2-1; tentatively, D is TRBD1 (6 bases). CDR3 size: 13 residues. Germline V CDR1 and CDR2: SGHDN, FVKESK. Trimming cost V 8 bases and J 9 bases, with 17 bases left between them.

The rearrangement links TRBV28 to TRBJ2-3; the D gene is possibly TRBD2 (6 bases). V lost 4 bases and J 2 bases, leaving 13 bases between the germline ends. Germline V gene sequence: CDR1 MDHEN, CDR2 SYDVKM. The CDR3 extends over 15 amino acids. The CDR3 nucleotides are TGTGCCAGCAGTTCATACCGGGACTTCACAGATACGCAGTATTTT. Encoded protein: CASSSYRDFTDTQYF.

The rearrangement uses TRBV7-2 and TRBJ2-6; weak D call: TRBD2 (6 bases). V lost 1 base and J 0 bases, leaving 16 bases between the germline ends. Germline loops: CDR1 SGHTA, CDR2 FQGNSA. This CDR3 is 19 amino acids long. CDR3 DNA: TGTGCCAGCAGCTTAGGCACTGGGGACTTGAGCTCTGGGGCCAACGTCCTGACTTTC. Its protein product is CASSLGTGDLSSGANVLTF.

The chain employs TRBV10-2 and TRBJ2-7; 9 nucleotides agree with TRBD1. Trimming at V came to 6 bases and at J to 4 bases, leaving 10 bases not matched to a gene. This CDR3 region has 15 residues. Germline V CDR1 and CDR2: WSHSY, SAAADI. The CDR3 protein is CASSDPGTGMYEQYF. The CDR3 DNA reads TGCGCCAGCAGCGACCCCGGGACAGGGATGTACGAGCAGTACTTC.

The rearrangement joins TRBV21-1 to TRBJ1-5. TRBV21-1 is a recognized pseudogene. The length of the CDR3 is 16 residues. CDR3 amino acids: CASSREQVPPNQPQHF. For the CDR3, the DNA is TGTGCCAGCAGCAGGGAGCAGGTCCCCCCCAATCAGCCCCAGCATTTT.

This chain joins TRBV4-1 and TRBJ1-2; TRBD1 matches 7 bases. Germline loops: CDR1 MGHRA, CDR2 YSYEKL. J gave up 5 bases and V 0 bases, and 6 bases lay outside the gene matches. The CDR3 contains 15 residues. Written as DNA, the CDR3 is TGCGCCAGCAGCCAAGATTTACCCAGGGGGTATGGCTACACCTTC. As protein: CASSQDLPRGYGYTF.

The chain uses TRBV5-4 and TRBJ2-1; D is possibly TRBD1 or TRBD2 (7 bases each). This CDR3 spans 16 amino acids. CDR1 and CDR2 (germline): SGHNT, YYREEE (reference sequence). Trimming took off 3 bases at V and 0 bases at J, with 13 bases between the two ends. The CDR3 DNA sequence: TGTGCCAGCAGCTCGAGCGGGGACAGCTCCTACAATGAGCAGTTCTTC. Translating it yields CASSSSGDSSYNEQFF.

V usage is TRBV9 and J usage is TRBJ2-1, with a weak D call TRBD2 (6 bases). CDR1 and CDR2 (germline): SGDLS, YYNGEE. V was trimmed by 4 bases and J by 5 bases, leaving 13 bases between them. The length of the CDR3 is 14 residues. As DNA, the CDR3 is TGTGCCAGCAGCCCCCGGGGCGGGGACAATGAGCAGTTCTTC. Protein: CASSPRGGDNEQFF.

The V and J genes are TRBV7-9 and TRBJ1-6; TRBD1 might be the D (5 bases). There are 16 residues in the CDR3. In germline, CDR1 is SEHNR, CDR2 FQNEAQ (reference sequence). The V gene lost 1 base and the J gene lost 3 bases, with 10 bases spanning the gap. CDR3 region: CASSLDGAIYNSPLHF. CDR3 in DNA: TGTGCCAGCAGCTTAGATGGGGCAATCTATAATTCACCCCTCCACTTT.

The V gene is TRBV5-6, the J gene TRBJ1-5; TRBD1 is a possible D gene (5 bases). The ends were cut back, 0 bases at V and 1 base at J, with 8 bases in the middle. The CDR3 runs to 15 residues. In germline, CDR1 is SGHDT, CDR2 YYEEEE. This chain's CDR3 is CASSLGGLSNQPQHF. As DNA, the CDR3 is TGTGCCAGCAGCTTGGGGGGGTTGAGCAATCAGCCCCAGCATTTT.

In DNA form, the CDR3 reads TGTGCCAGCACATCCCATGTGGGGGAACCTCCAGAGACCCAGTACTTC. Protein: CASTSHVGEPPETQYF. The V gene is TRBV28, the J gene TRBJ2-5, with D perhaps assigned TRBD1 or TRBD2 (5 bases each). V was shortened by 7 bases and J by 4 bases, with 22 bases between the two germline ends. The CDR3 runs 16 residues. Germline assignment: CDR1 MDHEN and CDR2 SYDVKM.

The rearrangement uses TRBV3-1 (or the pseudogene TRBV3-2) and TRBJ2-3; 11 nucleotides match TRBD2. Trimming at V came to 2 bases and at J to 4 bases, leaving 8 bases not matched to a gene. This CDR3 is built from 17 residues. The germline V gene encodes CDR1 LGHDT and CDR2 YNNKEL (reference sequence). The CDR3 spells CASSQLAGGPLADTQYF. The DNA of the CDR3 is TGTGCCAGCAGCCAACTAGCGGGGGGCCCACTGGCAGATACGCAGTATTTT.

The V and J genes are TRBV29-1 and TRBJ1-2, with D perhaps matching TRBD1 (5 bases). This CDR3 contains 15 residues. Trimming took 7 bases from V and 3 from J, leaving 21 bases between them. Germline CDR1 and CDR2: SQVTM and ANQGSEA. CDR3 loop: CSARTGNRLYYGYTF. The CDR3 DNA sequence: TGCAGCGCCAGAACCGGGAACAGGCTCTACTATGGCTACACCTTC.

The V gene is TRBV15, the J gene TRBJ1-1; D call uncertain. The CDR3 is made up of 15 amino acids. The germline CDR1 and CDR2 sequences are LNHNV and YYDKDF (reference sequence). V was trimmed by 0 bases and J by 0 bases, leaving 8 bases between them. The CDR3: CATSRDLGLNTEAFF. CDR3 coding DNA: TGTGCCACCAGCAGAGATCTGGGTTTGAACACTGAAGCTTTCTTT.

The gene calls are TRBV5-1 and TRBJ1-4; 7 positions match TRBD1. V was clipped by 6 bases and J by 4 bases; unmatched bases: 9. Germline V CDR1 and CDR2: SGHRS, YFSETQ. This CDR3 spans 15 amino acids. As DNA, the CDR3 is TGCGCCAGCAAAATGACCGGGACAGATAATGAAAAACTGTTTTTT. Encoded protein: CASKMTGTDNEKLFF.

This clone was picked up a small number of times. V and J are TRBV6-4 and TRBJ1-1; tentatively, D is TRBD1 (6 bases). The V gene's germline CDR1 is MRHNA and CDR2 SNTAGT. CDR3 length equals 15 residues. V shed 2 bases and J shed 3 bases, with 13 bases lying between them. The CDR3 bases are TGTGCCAGCAGTGACGGAGAGGGGGGGCACACTGAAGCTTTCTTT. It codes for CASSDGEGGHTEAFF.

The CDR3 DNA reads TGTGCCAGCACCTCAGGGGCGGGCTATGGCTACACCTTC. It codes for CASTSGAGYGYTF. This chain uses TRBV12-3 or TRBV12-4 with TRBJ1-2; maybe TRBD1 (6 bases). This CDR3 comprises 13 residues. Trimming stripped 7 bases from V and 4 bases from J, with 13 bases between.

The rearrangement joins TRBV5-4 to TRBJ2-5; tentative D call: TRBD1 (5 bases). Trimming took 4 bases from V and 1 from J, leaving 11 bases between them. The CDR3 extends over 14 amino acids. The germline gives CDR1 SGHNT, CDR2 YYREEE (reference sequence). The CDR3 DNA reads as TGTGCCAGCAGCCTGACAGCCGCCCAAGAGACCCAGTACTTC. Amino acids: CASSLTAAQETQYF.

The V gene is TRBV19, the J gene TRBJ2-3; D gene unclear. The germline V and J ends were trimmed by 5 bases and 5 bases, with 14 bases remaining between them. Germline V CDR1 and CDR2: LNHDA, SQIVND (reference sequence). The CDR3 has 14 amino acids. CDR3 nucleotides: TGTGCCAGTAGTCCGTCACGAAGGCAAGATACGCAGTATTTT. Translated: CASSPSRRQDTQYF.